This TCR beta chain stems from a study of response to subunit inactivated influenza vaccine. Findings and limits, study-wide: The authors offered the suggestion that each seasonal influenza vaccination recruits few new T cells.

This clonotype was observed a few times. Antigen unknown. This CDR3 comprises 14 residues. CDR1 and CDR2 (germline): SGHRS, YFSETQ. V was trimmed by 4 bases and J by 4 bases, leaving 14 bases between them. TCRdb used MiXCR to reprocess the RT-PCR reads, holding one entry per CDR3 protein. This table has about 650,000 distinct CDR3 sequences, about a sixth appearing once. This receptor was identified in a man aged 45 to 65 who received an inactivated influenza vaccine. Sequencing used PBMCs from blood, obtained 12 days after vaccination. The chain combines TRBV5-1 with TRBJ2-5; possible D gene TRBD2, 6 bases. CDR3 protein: CASSKTSPRETQYF. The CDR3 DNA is TGCGCCAGCAGCAAGACTAGTCCGCGAGAGACCCAGTACTTC.